The rows below give T cell receptor beta chains drawn from one sample of a study of post-analysis software for immune sequencing data. TCRdb independently ran MiXCR on the PCR reads; one entry per CDR3 protein. The repertoire holds under 200,000 distinct CDR3 sequences, 25% to 30% seen once, with around 3.2% in the top ten. Sequencing input: blood. These receptors all stem from a girl aged 2 to 17 with multiple sclerosis. CDR3s include the opening cysteine and the closing phenylalanine or tryptophan. D genes are given only for firm matches. Clone size is stated in some rows and not others, as once, few, many or a class when expanded.

size: NA; D: NA; V: TRBV28; J: TRBJ1-1; length: 12; DNA: TGTGCCAGCACCGAGTCAAACACTGAAGCTTTCTTT; CDR3: CASTESNTEAFF
size: NA; D: TRBD1; V: TRBV30; J: TRBJ2-7; length: 15; DNA: TGTGCCTGGAGTGTACGGCAGGGGGCCACCTACGAGCAGTACTTC; CDR3: CAWSVRQGATYEQYF
size: NA; D: TRBD1; V: TRBV12-3/TRBV12-4; J: TRBJ2-3; length: 14; DNA: TGTGCCATACAGGGGGCGGTTGGCACAGATGCGGAGTATTTT; CDR3: CAIQGAVGTDAEYF
size: NA; D: NA; V: TRBV28; J: TRBJ2-3; length: 13; DNA: TGTGCCAGCGACCGGGGCGGGTGGGATACGCAGTATTTT; CDR3: CASDRGGWDTQYF
size: many; D: NA; V: TRBV6-2/TRBV6-3; J: TRBJ2-1; length: 15; DNA: TGTGCCAGCAGTTACGACGGGAGCTCCTACAATGAGCAGTTCTTC; CDR3: CASSYDGSSYNEQFF
size: NA; D: NA; V: TRBV5-1; J: TRBJ2-5; length: 15; DNA: TGCGCCAGCAGCTCGTTGGCGGGGCAACAAGAGACCCAGTACTTC; CDR3: CASSSLAGQQETQYF
size: few; D: TRBD1; V: TRBV28; J: TRBJ2-7; length: 14; DNA: TGTGCCAGCAATGCTCATGGGACAGGGCGCGAGCAGTACTTC; CDR3: CASNAHGTGREQYF
size: many; D: NA; V: TRBV20-1; J: TRBJ2-3; length: 13; DNA: TGCAGTGCTAGAGATGGGGCAGAAGATACGCAGTATTTT; CDR3: CSARDGAEDTQYF
size: NA; D: NA; V: TRBV2; J: TRBJ2-3; length: 15; DNA: TGTGCCAGCAGTGAGAGAATGCTGATTACAGATACGCAGTATTTT; CDR3: CASSERMLITDTQYF
size: many; D: NA; V: TRBV6-5; J: TRBJ2-5; length: 13; DNA: TGTGCCAGCAGGCTGGGACTCCAAGAGACCCAGTACTTC; CDR3: CASRLGLQETQYF
size: many; D: TRBD2; V: TRBV7-9; J: TRBJ2-7; length: 17; DNA: TGTGCCAGCAGCCAACCCGGGACTAGCGGTTGGTCCTACGAGCAGTACTTC; CDR3: CASSQPGTSGWSYEQYF
size: few; D: NA; V: TRBV10-3; J: TRBJ1-1; length: 14; DNA: TGTGCCATCAGCCCCCAAGGGGTGAACACTGAAGCTTTCTTT; CDR3: CAISPQGVNTEAFF
size: many; D: TRBD2; V: TRBV15; J: TRBJ2-1; length: 17; DNA: TGTGCCACCAGCAGCGGTGGGACTAGCGGGAGGCGAGCGCCTCAGTTCTTC; CDR3: CATSSGGTSGRRAPQFF
size: NA; D: NA; V: TRBV29-1; J: TRBJ2-2; length: 13; DNA: TGCAGCGTCGGGCAGGGTTTCACCGGGGAGCTGTTTTTT; CDR3: CSVGQGFTGELFF
size: many; D: NA; V: TRBV7-2; J: TRBJ2-1; length: 12; DNA: TGTGCCAGCCGGGCAGGCTACAATGAGCAGTTCTTC; CDR3: CASRAGYNEQFF
size: NA; D: NA; V: TRBV20-1; J: TRBJ1-4; length: 12; DNA: TGCAGTGCTATCAGGCACAATGAAAAACTGTTTTTT; CDR3: CSAIRHNEKLFF
size: NA; D: NA; V: TRBV20-1; J: TRBJ2-3; length: 11; DNA: TGCAGGGCTAGAGTGGTAGATACGCAGTATTTT; CDR3: CRARVVDTQYF
size: many; D: TRBD2; V: TRBV3-1; J: TRBJ2-1; length: 18; DNA: TGTGCCAGCAGCCCAATACAGACTAGCGGGGGTCTAGTCAATGAGCAGTTCTTC; CDR3: CASSPIQTSGGLVNEQFF
size: many; D: NA; V: TRBV7-2; J: TRBJ1-2; length: 13; DNA: TGTGCCAGCAGCTTAGGCAGGGCCTATGGCTACACCTTC; CDR3: CASSLGRAYGYTF
size: NA; D: TRBD1; V: TRBV6-5; J: TRBJ2-7; length: 12; DNA: TGTGCCAGCAGTCCCACAGGGGTCGAGCAGTACTTC; CDR3: CASSPTGVEQYF
size: NA; D: NA; V: TRBV11-2; J: TRBJ2-3; length: 16; DNA: TGTGCCAGCAGCGCGGACTGGCCAACCTCAACAGATACGCAGTATTTT; CDR3: CASSADWPTSTDTQYF
size: many; D: TRBD2; V: TRBV20-1; J: TRBJ2-7; length: 14; DNA: TGCAGTGCTAGAGCCGGGACTAGCGGAGTCGAGCAGTACTTC; CDR3: CSARAGTSGVEQYF
size: many; D: TRBD2; V: TRBV9; J: TRBJ2-5; length: 17; DNA: TGTGCCAGCAGCGTAGGTCTTAGCGGGGGGGCTGAAGAGACCCAGTACTTC; CDR3: CASSVGLSGGAEETQYF
size: NA; D: TRBD1; V: TRBV20-1; J: TRBJ2-1; length: 16; DNA: TGCAGTGCTAGGGGCCCCGGGACAGGGGGCTGCAATGAGCAGTTCTTC; CDR3: CSARGPGTGGCNEQFF
size: few; D: NA; V: TRBV5-1; J: TRBJ2-7; length: 15; DNA: TGCGCCAGCAGCTTGGGGGCCGGGCGGGGCTACGAGCAGTACTTC; CDR3: CASSLGAGRGYEQYF
size: NA; D: TRBD1; V: TRBV5-1; J: TRBJ1-2; length: 13; DNA: TGCGCCAGCAGAGAAGACAGGGACTATGGCTACACCTTC; CDR3: CASREDRDYGYTF
size: many; D: TRBD1; V: TRBV12-3/TRBV12-4; J: TRBJ1-5; length: 16; DNA: TGTGCCAGCAGTCCACGGACAGGGGGGGGCAATCAGCCCCAGCATTTT; CDR3: CASSPRTGGGNQPQHF
size: many; D: NA; V: TRBV10-3; J: TRBJ2-1; length: 15; DNA: TGTGCCATCAGTGAGCGGTCAAGCACCTACAATGAGCAGTTCTTC; CDR3: CAISERSSTYNEQFF
size: NA; D: NA; V: TRBV29-1; J: TRBJ1-1; length: 13; DNA: TGCAGCGTTGAAGTGTTTCTGGGCACTGAAGCTTTCTTT; CDR3: CSVEVFLGTEAFF
size: many; D: NA; V: TRBV6-6; J: TRBJ1-1; length: 13; DNA: TGTGCCAGCAGTTACGGGACCGGCGCTGAAGCTTTCTTT; CDR3: CASSYGTGAEAFF
size: many; D: NA; V: TRBV27; J: TRBJ1-5; length: 15; DNA: TGTGCCAGCAGAAGAGGGTGGGATAGCAATCAGCCCCAGCATTTT; CDR3: CASRRGWDSNQPQHF
size: NA; D: TRBD1; V: TRBV5-5; J: TRBJ1-2; length: 13; DNA: TGTGCCAGCACCATGGGACAGTGGTATGGCTACACCTTC; CDR3: CASTMGQWYGYTF
size: NA; D: TRBD1; V: TRBV9; J: TRBJ1-1; length: 13; DNA: TGTGCCAGCAGCCACAGGGGCGAAACTGAAGCTTTCTTT; CDR3: CASSHRGETEAFF
size: NA; D: TRBD2; V: TRBV27; J: TRBJ2-1; length: 17; DNA: TGTGCCAGCAGTTTATACCGTAGCGGGAGATTGGACAATGAGCAGTTCTTC; CDR3: CASSLYRSGRLDNEQFF
size: many; D: NA; V: TRBV20-1; J: TRBJ2-5; length: 12; DNA: TGCAGTGCTAGAGCCGGGGTGGAGACCCAGTACTTC; CDR3: CSARAGVETQYF
size: NA; D: TRBD2; V: TRBV2; J: TRBJ2-5; length: 16; DNA: TGTGCCAGCAGTCCTGGGACTAGCGAGAAACAAGAGACCCAGTACTTC; CDR3: CASSPGTSEKQETQYF
size: few; D: NA; V: TRBV19; J: TRBJ2-3; length: 15; DNA: TGTGCCAGTAGCCCGGGGAGCGGGAGCACAGATACGCAGTATTTT; CDR3: CASSPGSGSTDTQYF
size: NA; D: NA; V: TRBV28; J: TRBJ2-4; length: 12; DNA: TGTGCCAGCAGCTGGAGGGGTAACATTCAGTACTTC; CDR3: CASSWRGNIQYF
size: many; D: NA; V: TRBV29-1; J: TRBJ2-7; length: 16; DNA: TGCAGCGTTGAAGCTTCCCAGGGGGGGGGGCCTCTCGAGCAGTACTTC; CDR3: CSVEASQGGGPLEQYF
size: few; D: TRBD1; V: TRBV12-3/TRBV12-4; J: TRBJ1-2; length: 15; DNA: TGTGCCAGCAGTACAACCCCGGGACAGGGATTTGGCTACACCTTC; CDR3: CASSTTPGQGFGYTF
size: few; D: NA; V: TRBV30; J: TRBJ2-1; length: 11; DNA: TGTGCCCGGAGTGTACGGAATGAGCAGTTCTTC; CDR3: CARSVRNEQFF
size: many; D: NA; V: TRBV20-1; J: TRBJ2-3; length: 14; DNA: TGCAGTGCTAGAGATCTGGAGAAGGCAGGGACGCAGTATTTT; CDR3: CSARDLEKAGTQYF
size: NA; D: TRBD2; V: TRBV28; J: TRBJ2-7; length: 18; DNA: TGTGCCGGCAGCTCCCTCCGAGGAGCGGGAGCCCCACGTCGTGAGCAGTACTTC; CDR3: CAGSSLRGAGAPRREQYF
size: many; D: TRBD1; V: TRBV7-9; J: TRBJ1-2; length: 14; DNA: TGTGCCAGCAGGGGACAGGGGGCAATCTATGGCTACACCTTC; CDR3: CASRGQGAIYGYTF
size: NA; D: NA; V: TRBV20-1; J: TRBJ2-1; length: 11; DNA: TGCAGTGCTAGGTCTGTAGGTGAGCAGTTCTTC; CDR3: CSARSVGEQFF
size: many; D: NA; V: TRBV29-1; J: TRBJ2-1; length: 14; DNA: TGCAGCGTTACTGGGGGTAGCTCCTACAATGAGCAGTTCTTC; CDR3: CSVTGGSSYNEQFF
size: NA; D: TRBD1; V: TRBV10-3; J: TRBJ1-1; length: 15; DNA: TGTGCCATCAGTGGACAGGGACCAAAAGGCACTGAAGCTTTCTTT; CDR3: CAISGQGPKGTEAFF
size: many; D: NA; V: TRBV20-1; J: TRBJ2-7; length: 14; DNA: TGCAGTGCTAGTCCCTCATCGAGTCTCCTCCAGCAGTACTTC; CDR3: CSASPSSSLLQQYF
size: NA; D: NA; V: TRBV5-1; J: TRBJ2-1; length: 13; DNA: TGCGCCAGCAGCTTGGAACTAGCCAATGAGCAGTTCTTC; CDR3: CASSLELANEQFF
size: few; D: NA; V: TRBV30; J: TRBJ2-1; length: 12; DNA: TGTGCCCGGGGCCGGCGTCACAATGAGCAGTTCTTC; CDR3: CARGRRHNEQFF
size: NA; D: TRBD1; V: TRBV20-1; J: TRBJ1-6; length: 13; DNA: TGCAGTGCAGGCGGACAGGCAAGTTCACCCCTCCACTTT; CDR3: CSAGGQASSPLHF
size: many; D: NA; V: TRBV20-1; J: TRBJ2-7; length: 13; DNA: TGCAGTGTTACGGCCCCGCCCCACTACGAGCAGTACTTC; CDR3: CSVTAPPHYEQYF
size: few; D: NA; V: TRBV30; J: TRBJ2-5; length: 12; DNA: TGTGCCTGGAAGCCCGGGTCGGAGACCCAGTACTTC; CDR3: CAWKPGSETQYF
size: many; D: NA; V: TRBV28; J: TRBJ2-7; length: 15; DNA: TGTGCCAGCAGCTCCGTTGGGGCGGGAACCTACGAGCAGTACTTC; CDR3: CASSSVGAGTYEQYF
size: few; D: TRBD1; V: TRBV7-2; J: TRBJ2-5; length: 14; DNA: TGTGCCAGCAGCTCGACAGGGGTAGGGGAGACCCAGTACTTC; CDR3: CASSSTGVGETQYF
size: NA; D: TRBD1; V: TRBV29-1; J: TRBJ2-7; length: 16; DNA: TGCAGCGCTCAAGAACTCGGGACAGGTCCCTCCTACGGGCAGTACTTC; CDR3: CSAQELGTGPSYGQYF
size: NA; D: NA; V: TRBV7-2; J: TRBJ2-5; length: 15; DNA: TGTGCCAGCAGCTTAGTAGGTGTGGACCAAGAGACCCAGTACTTC; CDR3: CASSLVGVDQETQYF